One sample yielded the 12 T cell receptor beta chains listed below, sequenced in a study of early T cells in non-severe SARS-CoV-2 infection. MiXCR was run by TCRdb on the 5' RACE reads, yielding one entry per CDR3 protein. Of approximately 39,000 distinct CDR3 sequences listed, approximately 9.1% are singletons. Sequencing was performed on whole blood. Receptors were obtained from an adult who was a healthcare worker with PCR-confirmed SARS-CoV-2 infection or an uninfected control (not recorded which).

This clonotype was picked up many times. The chain joins TRBV19 to TRBJ1-2; D not resolved. V was cut by 3 bases and J by 2 bases, with 7 bases left in between. The CDR3 spans 13 residues. Germline CDR1 LNHDA, CDR2 SQIVND (reference sequence). CDR3 nucleotide sequence: TGTGCCAGTAGTATGAAAAACAACTATGGCTACACCTTC. Protein sequence: CASSMKNNYGYTF.

Only a few counts were recorded for this clonotype. The J gene is TRBJ1-1, the V gene TRBV4-1; 7 nucleotides line up with TRBD1. Germline CDR1 and CDR2: MGHRA and YSYEKL. The length of the CDR3 is 15 residues. V was pared by 2 bases and J by 5 bases, with 8 bases of the junction left unmatched. The CDR3: CASSQREGGRTEAFF. CDR3 nucleotides: TGCGCCAGCAGCCAAAGGGAAGGGGGCAGGACTGAAGCTTTCTTT.

V gene TRBV5-4 combines with J gene TRBJ2-1; 12 positions agree with TRBD2. Germline trimming cut 5 bases from V and 9 bases from J; bases unmatched to any gene: 12. CDR3 length: 16 amino acids. The germline V gene encodes CDR1 SGHNT and CDR2 YYREEE (reference sequence). The CDR3 nucleotides are TGTGCCAGCAGGACCCGAGCTAGCGGGGGGGCCAGTGAGCAGTTCTTC. Translation: CASRTRASGGASEQFF.

This clonotype came up a few times. The chain carries TRBV29-1 and TRBJ2-5; tentative D call: TRBD2 (6 bases). Germline-derived CDR1 and CDR2 are SQVTM and ANQGSEA. The V end was cut by 7 bases, the J end by 4 bases, with 7 bases between. The CDR3 is 10 residues long. The CDR3: CSGGTETQYF. CDR3 nucleotides: TGCAGCGGCGGGACAGAGACCCAGTACTTC.

A few counts support this clonotype. The chain carries TRBV12-3 or TRBV12-4 and TRBJ1-6; perhaps TRBD1 as D (6 bases). The CDR3 sequence is 15 residues long. Deletions cut 7 bases from V and 10 bases from J, with 20 bases between. The CDR3 bases are TGTGCCAGCACGGGAACTCCAACAGGGCGCTCACCCCTCCACTTT. This sequence encodes CASTGTPTGRSPLHF.

This clonotype came up a few times. The gene calls are TRBV2 and TRBJ2-4; D is uncertain. This CDR3 is built from 15 residues. The germline CDR1 and CDR2 sequences are SNHLY and FYNNEI. The V end was cut by 7 bases, the J end by 0 bases, with 13 bases between. The CDR3 protein is CASKQQKLAKNIQYF. CDR3 nucleotide sequence: TGTGCCAGCAAGCAACAGAAACTAGCCAAAAACATTCAGTACTTC.

This clonotype has at least ten counts. This rearrangement joins TRBV29-1 to TRBJ2-3; a possible D gene is TRBD2 (6 bases). V was pared by 4 bases and J by 10 bases, with 9 bases between. CDR3 length: 10 residues. Per the germline V gene, CDR1 is SQVTM and CDR2 is ANQGSEA. For the CDR3, the DNA is TGCAGCGTTGGCAGGGAGGCGCAGTATTTT. Protein sequence: CSVGREAQYF.

This clonotype was observed many times. The chain is built from TRBV28 and TRBJ1-1, with D possibly TRBD1 on 6 matching bases. This CDR3 spans 15 amino acids. Per the germline V gene, CDR1 is MDHEN and CDR2 is SYDVKM. Trimming took off 5 bases at V and 0 bases at J, with 13 bases between the two ends. The CDR3 DNA follows: TGTGCCAGCAGTCTCTGGGGGGCGCTGAACACTGAAGCTTTCTTT. Translating gives CASSLWGALNTEAFF.

CDR3 DNA: TGCAGTGCTAGAGGGACCACAGATACGCAGTATTTT. Protein product: CSARGTTDTQYF. This chain joins TRBV20-1 and TRBJ2-3; no firm D call. Germline-derived CDR1 and CDR2 are DFQATT and SNEGSKA (reference sequence). This CDR3 region has 12 residues. V dropped 1 base and J dropped 2 bases, with 4 bases sitting between them.

This clonotype was seen ten or more times. One end of the junction does not line up with germline, which may come from a read error. J is TRBJ1-5 and V is TRBV27, with TRBD1 identical over 9 bases. The CDR3 runs 22 residues. The V gene's germline CDR1 is MNHEY and CDR2 SMNVEV (reference sequence). In DNA form, the CDR3 reads TGTGCCAGCAGTTTGTCTGCTTTGTTCGGGACAGGGTGGCTATATAGCAATCAGCCCCAGCTTTTT. It codes for CASSLSALFGTGWLYSNQPQLF.

In this sample, this clonotype turned up many times. This chain joins TRBV7-7 and TRBJ2-2; no reliable D call. The CDR3 runs to 12 residues. Per germline, CDR1 SSHAT and CDR2 FNYEAQ (reference sequence). Trimming stripped 1 base from V and 6 bases from J, with 3 bases between. The chain's CDR3 is CASSLGPGELFF. The DNA of the CDR3 is TGTGCCAGCAGCTTAGGTCCCGGGGAGCTGTTTTTT.

The rearrangement uses TRBV29-1 and TRBJ1-1; D is undetermined. The V gene lost 0 bases and the J gene lost 6 bases, with 2 bases spanning the gap. CDR1 is SQVTM and CDR2 is ANQGSEA in the germline V gene. CDR3 length: 10 residues. The CDR3 DNA reads as TGCAGCGTTGAAGAGCCTGAAGCTTTCTTT. Protein sequence: CSVEEPEAFF.